This T cell receptor (beta chain) was found in a study of cytomegalovirus exposure and HLA in healthy donors. In the PCR, 60 Vbeta and 13 Jbeta primers were used. In the authors' workflow: In a later analysis, of some 80 million unique beta chains, some 10 million appeared in at least two donors. Clones were read by immunoSEQ multiplex PCR, and TCRdb kept only the in-frame ones, dropping some. V and J calls and clone size are as listed in that table; D and trimming were resolved from the DNA. The sample comprises about 140,000 clones, approximately 77% of which are singletons, and approximately 5% rests with the top ten. In germline, CDR1 is KGHSH, CDR2 LQKENI. The CDR3 loop spans 14 amino acids. J gave up 3 bases and V 3 bases, and 4 bases lay outside the gene matches.

The TCR was taken from a woman aged 45-59 years in good health and CMV-seronegative. The V gene is TRBV18, the J gene TRBJ1-2, with 7 bases matching TRBD1. Sequenced sample: PBMCs. CDR3 amino acids: CASSPLGTDYGYTF. CDR3 DNA sequence: TGTGCCAGCTCACCCCTCGGGACAGACTATGGCTACACCTTC.